This is a list of T cell receptor beta chains from one sample in a study of blood T cell repertoires in COVID-19. The repertoire was sequenced with immunoSEQ multiplex PCR; TCRdb's copy has only in-frame clones and lacks some. The profile shows about 180,000 clones, approximately 80% of them singletons. Sequences were obtained from peripheral blood. The receptors come from a human donor in a cohort sampled during active COVID-19. CDR3s include the opening cysteine and the closing phenylalanine or tryptophan. The D gene is left open where the match is weak. A clone size is listed for some rows: how often the clone was seen (once, few, many), or a class if it is expanded.

cdr3_aa cdr3_nt clone_size v_call d_call j_call
CASSRIGGELFF TGTGCCAGCAGTCGCATCGGCGGGGAGCTGTTTTTT - TRBV6-2/TRBV6-3 - TRBJ2-2
CASSLGQRLSTDTQYF TGTGCCAGCAGCTTAGGGCAGCGCCTATCCACAGATACGCAGTATTTT - TRBV11-3 - TRBJ2-3
CASSSRGADRGTQYF TGTGCCAGCAGCTCGCGGGGGGCAGATCGGGGTACGCAGTATTTT - TRBV7-2 TRBD2 TRBJ2-3
CASSFPRTSGNYEQYF TGTGCCAGCAGTTTCCCTAGGACTAGCGGGAACTACGAGCAGTACTTC - TRBV27 TRBD2 TRBJ2-7
CASSRGLAETQYF TGTGCCAGCAGCCGGGGACTAGCAGAGACCCAGTACTTC once TRBV7-2 TRBD2 TRBJ2-5
CASSHVMTGRNTEAFF TGTGCCAGCAGCCATGTGATGACAGGGAGGAACACTGAAGCTTTCTTT - TRBV3-1/TRBV3-2 TRBD1 TRBJ1-1
CASSPSAPGSISDGKEDF TGTGCCAGCTCACCCTCGGCCCCCGGATCTATCAGCGATGGGAAGGAGGACTTC - TRBV18 - TRBJ2-5
CASSIRQGHGYTF TGTGCCAGTAGTATCAGACAGGGTCATGGCTACACCTTC - TRBV19 TRBD1 TRBJ1-2
CASSPHGPGEGEKLFF TGTGCCAGCAGCCCGCATGGACCGGGGGAAGGGGAAAAACTGTTTTTT - TRBV13 - TRBJ1-4
CASSLTSGGYEQYF TGTGCCAGCAGCTTGACTAGCGGGGGGTACGAGCAGTACTTC - TRBV7-2 TRBD2 TRBJ2-7
CASSPSGQVEQYF TGTGCCAGCAGCCCTAGTGGACAGGTTGAGCAGTACTTC - TRBV9 TRBD1 TRBJ2-7
CASSLSGELFF TGTGCCAGCAGCCTCTCCGGGGAGCTGTTTTTT - TRBV14 - TRBJ2-2
CASSERSSTFYSNQPQHF TGCGCCAGCAGTGAGAGATCATCCACCTTCTATAGCAATCAGCCCCAGCATTTT many TRBV10-1 - TRBJ1-5
CATGQGKGYEQYF TGTGCCACCGGACAGGGGAAGGGCTACGAGCAGTACTTC - TRBV6-5 TRBD1 TRBJ2-7
CASSQEWRNTEAFF TGCGCCAGCAGCCAAGAATGGAGGAACACTGAAGCTTTCTTT - TRBV4-1 - TRBJ1-1
CASRGGQGNSPLHF TGTGCCAGCAGAGGGGGACAGGGTAATTCACCCCTCCACTTT - TRBV2 TRBD1 TRBJ1-6
CANSLAGILNEQFF TGCGCCAACAGCTTGGCCGGTATACTCAATGAGCAGTTCTTC - TRBV5-1 - TRBJ2-1
CASRTSNGPGELFF TGTGCCAGTAGGACTAGCAATGGGCCCGGGGAGCTGTTTTTT few TRBV19 TRBD2 TRBJ2-2